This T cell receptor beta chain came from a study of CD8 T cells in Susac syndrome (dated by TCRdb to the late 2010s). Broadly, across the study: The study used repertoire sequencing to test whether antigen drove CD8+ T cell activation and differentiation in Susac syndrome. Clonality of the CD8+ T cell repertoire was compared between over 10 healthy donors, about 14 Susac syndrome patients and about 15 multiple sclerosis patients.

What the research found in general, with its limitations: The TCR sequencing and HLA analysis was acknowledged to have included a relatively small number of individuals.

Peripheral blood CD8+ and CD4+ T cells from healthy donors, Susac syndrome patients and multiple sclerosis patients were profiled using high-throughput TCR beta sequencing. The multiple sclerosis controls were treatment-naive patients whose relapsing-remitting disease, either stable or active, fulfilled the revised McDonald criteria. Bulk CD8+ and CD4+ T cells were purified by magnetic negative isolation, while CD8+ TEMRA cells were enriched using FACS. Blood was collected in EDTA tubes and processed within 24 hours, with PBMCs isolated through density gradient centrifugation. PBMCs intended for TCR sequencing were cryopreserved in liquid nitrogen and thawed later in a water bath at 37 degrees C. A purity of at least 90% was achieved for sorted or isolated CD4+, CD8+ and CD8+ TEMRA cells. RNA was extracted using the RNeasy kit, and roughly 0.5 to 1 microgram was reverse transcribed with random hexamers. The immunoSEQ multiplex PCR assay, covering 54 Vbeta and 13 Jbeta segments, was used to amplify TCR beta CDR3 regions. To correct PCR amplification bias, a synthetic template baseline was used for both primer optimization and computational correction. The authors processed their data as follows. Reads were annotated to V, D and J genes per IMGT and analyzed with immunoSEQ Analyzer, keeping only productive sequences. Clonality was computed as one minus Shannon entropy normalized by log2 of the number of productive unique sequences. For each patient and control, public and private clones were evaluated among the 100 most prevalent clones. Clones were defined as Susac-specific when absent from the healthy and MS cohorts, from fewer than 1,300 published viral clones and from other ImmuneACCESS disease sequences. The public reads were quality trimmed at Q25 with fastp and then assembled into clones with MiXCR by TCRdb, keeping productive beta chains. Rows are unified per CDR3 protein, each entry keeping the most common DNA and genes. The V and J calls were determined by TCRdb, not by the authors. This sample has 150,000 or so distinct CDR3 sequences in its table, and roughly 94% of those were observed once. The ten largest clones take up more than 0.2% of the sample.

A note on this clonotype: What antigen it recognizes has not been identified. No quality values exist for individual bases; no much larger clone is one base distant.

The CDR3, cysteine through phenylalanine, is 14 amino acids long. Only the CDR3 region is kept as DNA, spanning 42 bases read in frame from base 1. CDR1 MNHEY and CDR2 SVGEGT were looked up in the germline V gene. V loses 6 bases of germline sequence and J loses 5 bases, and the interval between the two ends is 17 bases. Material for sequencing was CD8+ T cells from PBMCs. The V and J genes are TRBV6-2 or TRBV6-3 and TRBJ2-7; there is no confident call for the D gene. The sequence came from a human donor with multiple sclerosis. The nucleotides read TGTGCCAGCAGCCTCTCTGGACCCGTGGACGAGCAGTACTTC. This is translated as CASSLSGPVDEQYF.